The source of this T cell receptor (beta chain) is a study of T cells in Graves' hyperthyroidism and ophthalmopathy. Study-wide findings and caveats: Appearing also in blood were most of the thyroid clonotypes expanded above 0.001.

A note on this clonotype: The antigen remains unidentified.

Amplification of TCR beta CDR3 regions used RNA as the template. When the TCR CDR3 underwent first-round RT-PCR, the HTBI primer set was used. Via MiXCR, TCRdb re-called the multiplex PCR reads, giving one row per CDR3 protein. The repertoire holds nearly 750,000 distinct CDR3 sequences, over 35% seen once, with roughly 30% in the top ten. Stability of Graves' hyperthyroidism was defined as absent ophthalmopathy progression within 18 months. After removal of 5 bases from V and 5 bases from J, the junction contained 2 bases not matched to a gene. Germline-derived CDR1 and CDR2 are MNHNS and SASEGT. The CDR3 extends over 12 amino acids.

The sequence derives from a woman in her forties with Graves' hyperthyroidism. The genes are TRBV6-1 and TRBJ2-7; 8 nucleotides agree with TRBD1. Sequenced: blood. This CDR3 is CASSWDRNEQYF. For the CDR3, the DNA is TGTGCCAGCAGTTGGGACAGGAACGAGCAGTACTTC.